The 20 T cell receptor beta chains listed next were all sequenced from one sample in a study of cytomegalovirus exposure and HLA in healthy donors. PCR was performed using 60 Vbeta and 13 Jbeta primers. Generated by immunoSEQ multiplex PCR, the TCRdb table keeps only in-frame clones and is missing some. The data hold about 200,000 clones, with 86% observed a single time. The source material was PBMCs. All receptors derive from a woman between 25 and 40 years old in good health and CMV-seronegative.

The chain carries TRBV5-5 and TRBJ2-1, with 12 bases aligning to TRBD2. The J segment lost 5 bases and the V segment lost 4 bases, leaving 4 bases of the junction unmatched. Germline V gene lookup returns CDR1 SGHKS and CDR2 YYEKEE (reference sequence). The CDR3 is 15 amino acids. CDR3 region: CASSRWTSGNNEQFF. Written as DNA, the CDR3 is TGTGCCAGCAGCCGATGGACTAGCGGGAACAATGAGCAGTTCTTC.

On this clone itself: At one end, the junction sequence differs from germline, possibly due to a read error. V usage is TRBV7-2 and J usage is TRBJ2-2; TRBD2 might be the D (5 bases). The CDR3 loop spans 14 amino acids. The germline V gene has CDR1 SGHTA and CDR2 FQGNSA. CDR3 nucleotides: TGTGCCAGCAGCCTAGCACAGAACACCGGGGAGCTGTTTTTT. Protein product: CASSLAQNTGELFF.

The V call is TRBV6-1, the J call TRBJ2-5; D gene unclear. Germline CDR1 MNHNS, CDR2 SASEGT. This CDR3 comprises 15 residues. With 1 base removed from V and 0 bases from J, the gap between germline ends came to 9 bases. Here the CDR3 DNA reads TGTGCCAGCAGTGAAGGGCTGTTGTACCAAGAGACCCAGTACTTC. Its protein product is CASSEGLLYQETQYF.

V is TRBV6-1 and J is TRBJ2-5, with D perhaps TRBD1 (5 bases). Germline lookup yields CDR1 MNHNS and CDR2 SASEGT. The V end was cut by 5 bases, the J end by 4 bases, with 17 bases between. The CDR3 runs 15 residues. The CDR3 DNA sequence: TGTGCCAGCAGTTCGTCAGGGTTTGGTCTAGAGACCCAGTACTTC. Its translation is CASSSSGFGLETQYF.

This CDR3 is CASSEGDRNTEAFF. In DNA, the CDR3 is TGTGCCAGCAGTGAAGGGGACAGAAACACTGAAGCTTTCTTT. V usage is TRBV2 and J usage is TRBJ1-1, with TRBD1 identical over 7 bases. V was pared by 1 base and J by 2 bases, with 1 base of the junction left unmatched. The germline V gene encodes CDR1 SNHLY and CDR2 FYNNEI. CDR3 length: 14 amino acids.

This rearrangement joins TRBV4-1 to TRBJ2-5, with D perhaps TRBD1 (6 bases). The J call is in doubt because the DNA end fits TRBJ2-7 better. The CDR3 is 15 amino acids. The V gene's germline CDR1 is MGHRA and CDR2 YSYEKL. CDR3 region: CASSPTPGAGYEQYF. The CDR3 nucleotides read TGCGCCAGCAGCCCAACACCAGGGGCCGGCTACGAGCAGTACTTC.

The V call is TRBV11-2, the J call TRBJ2-5; D is unresolved. The CDR3 runs 14 residues. The ends were cut back, 5 bases at V and 4 bases at J, with 14 bases in the middle. Looked up from germline, CDR1 is SGHAT and CDR2 is FQNNGV. CDR3 DNA sequence: TGTGCCAGCAGCCCCACTGGTCCTATAGAGACCCAGTACTTC. Amino acids: CASSPTGPIETQYF. The full variable domain, rest sourced from reference TRBV11-2 and TRBJ2-5, is EAGVAQSPRYKIIEKRQSVAFWCNPISGHATLYWYQQILGQGPKLLIQFQNNGVVDDSQLPKDRFSAERLKGVDSTLKIQPAKLEDSAVYLCASSPTGPIETQYFGPGTRLLVL.

CDR3 sequence (DNA): TGTGCCAGCAGCGCCACGCGTCAGGGTGCCACTGAAGCTTTCTTT. Encoded protein: CASSATRQGATEAFF. The gene calls are TRBV2 and TRBJ1-1; a possible D gene is TRBD1 (5 bases). V was cut by 6 bases and J by 4 bases, with 18 bases left in between. The CDR3 consists of 15 residues. Germline CDR1 reads SNHLY; CDR2 reads FYNNEI.

The gene calls are TRBV19 and TRBJ1-5; a possible D gene is TRBD1 (5 bases). Germline lookup yields CDR1 LNHDA and CDR2 SQIVND (reference sequence). Between the trimmed V and J ends, which lost 4 bases and 5 bases, there was a span of 27 bases. The CDR3 runs to 19 residues. The CDR3 DNA reads TGTGCCAGTAGTACCCACTCCACAGGATTAGGGGTTAGTGATCAGCCCCAGCATTTT. This sequence encodes CASSTHSTGLGVSDQPQHF.

The chain employs TRBV7-9 and TRBJ1-1; D may be TRBD1 (5 bases). Germline CDR1 SEHNR, CDR2 FQNEAQ (reference sequence). The V and J ends lost 4 bases and 5 bases respectively, with 14 bases between them. This CDR3 contains 14 residues. The CDR3 DNA sequence: TGTGCCAGCAGCTCCAACGTTGGGGCAACTGAAGCTTTCTTT. It is translated as CASSSNVGATEAFF.

J is TRBJ2-3 and V is TRBV2; TRBD2 is a possible D gene (6 bases). Trimming shortened V by 11 bases and J by 7 bases, and 13 bases separated the two germline ends. The CDR3 extends over 11 amino acids. The germline CDR1 and CDR2 sequences are SNHLY and FYNNEI. CDR3 nucleotides: TGTGCCTGTACCGGCGGGAATACGCAGTATTTT. Protein sequence: CACTGGNTQYF. Drawing the rest from reference TRBV2 and TRBJ2-3, the complete variable domain is EPEVTQTPSHQVTQMGQEVILRCVPISNHLYFYWYRQILGQKVEFLVSFYNNEISEKSEIFDDQFSVERPDGSNFTLKIRSTKLEDSAMYFCACTGGNTQYFGPGTRLTVL.

The V gene is TRBV6-1, the J gene TRBJ1-1; D not resolved. CDR1 and CDR2 from the germline V gene are MNHNS and SASEGT. The CDR3 totals 12 residues. V lost 8 bases to trimming and J lost 2 bases, with 9 bases between them. This CDR3 is CASQQLNTEAFF. CDR3 DNA sequence: TGTGCCAGCCAACAGCTAAACACTGAAGCTTTCTTT.

The chain links TRBV5-6 to TRBJ2-3; 10 bases map to TRBD2. The germline gives CDR1 SGHDT, CDR2 YYEEEE. The CDR3 spans 16 residues. Trimming took 0 bases from V and 3 from J; bases not matched to a gene: 4. CDR3 sequence: CASSLGTSGRTDTQYF. The CDR3 DNA reads TGTGCCAGCAGCTTGGGGACTAGCGGCCGAACAGATACGCAGTATTTT.

The chain is built from TRBV5-6 and TRBJ2-2; 8 positions agree with TRBD2. V shed 4 bases, J shed 4 bases, and the junction held 6 bases outside the gene matches. Germline V gene lookup returns CDR1 SGHDT and CDR2 YYEEEE. The CDR3 totals 15 residues. In DNA form, the CDR3 reads TGTGCCAGCAGCCCCAGCGGGAGCGTCACCGGGGAGCTGTTTTTT. Encoded protein: CASSPSGSVTGELFF.

V gene TRBV27 combines with J gene TRBJ2-1; maybe TRBD2 (5 bases). The V gene's germline CDR1 is MNHEY and CDR2 SMNVEV (reference sequence). The CDR3 has 15 amino acids. Trimming left V 6 bases short and J 0 bases short, with 12 bases between. CDR3 in DNA: TGTGCCAGCAGCCCTAGCCTTAGCTCCTACAATGAGCAGTTCTTC. Its translation is CASSPSLSSYNEQFF.

The rearrangement uses TRBV15 and TRBJ2-2; maybe TRBD2 (6 bases). This CDR3 comprises 14 residues. With 4 bases removed from V and 5 bases from J, the gap between germline ends came to 11 bases. Looked up from germline, CDR1 is LNHNV and CDR2 is YYDKDF (reference sequence). CDR3 region: CATSIRELTGELFF. In DNA, the CDR3 is TGTGCCACCAGCATTCGGGAGTTAACCGGGGAGCTGTTTTTT.

The chain carries TRBV10-3 and TRBJ2-2; 8 bases align to TRBD1. The CDR3 consists of 15 residues. J was trimmed by 5 bases and V by 4 bases; bases with no gene match: 6. Germline V gives CDR1 ENHRY, CDR2 SYGVKD. The CDR3 region is CAISGQGAGTGELFF. The DNA of the CDR3 is TGTGCCATCAGTGGGCAGGGGGCAGGTACCGGGGAGCTGTTTTTT.

The V gene is TRBV11-2, the J gene TRBJ2-7; possibly TRBD1 for D (6 bases). The CDR3 is 16 amino acids. Germline V gene data show CDR1 as SGHAT and CDR2 as FQNNGV. Trimming removed 7 bases from V and 0 bases from J, with 19 bases in between. CDR3 sequence (DNA): TGTGCCAGCACCCTGAAGGGACACCATTACTCCTACGAGCAGTACTTC. Its protein is CASTLKGHHYSYEQYF.

As for this clone: The sample carries other DNA sequences with the same CDR3. The CDR3 region has the DNA TGCGCCAGCAGCCTAGCGGGGGGAAGCACAGATACGCAGTATTTT. Amino acids: CASSLAGGSTDTQYF. V and J are TRBV5-1 and TRBJ2-3; TRBD2 aligns across 11 bases. Trimming removed 4 bases from V and 0 bases from J; junction bases left unmatched: 1. The CDR3 consists of 15 residues. In germline, CDR1 is SGHRS, CDR2 YFSETQ. The full variable domain, its missing parts supplied by reference TRBV5-1 and TRBJ2-3, is KAGVTQTPRYLIKTRGQQVTLSCSPISGHRSVSWYQQTPGQGLQFLFEYFSETQRNKGNFPGRFSGRQFSNSRSEMNVSTLELGDSALYLCASSLAGGSTDTQYFGPGTRLTVL.

In this sample, this clone turned up a few times. The rearrangement uses TRBV18 and TRBJ2-3, with 8 positions matching TRBD2. The CDR3 has 17 residues. After removal of 3 bases from V and 0 bases from J, the junction contained 8 bases not matched to a gene. Germline V lookup: CDR1 KGHSH, CDR2 LQKENI. CDR3 sequence: CASSPPSLAASTDTQYF. The CDR3 region has the DNA TGTGCCAGCTCACCCCCCTCACTAGCGGCAAGCACAGATACGCAGTATTTT. The full variable domain, its missing parts supplied by reference TRBV18 and TRBJ2-3, is NAGVMQNPRHLVRRRGQEARLRCSPMKGHSHVYWYRQLPEEGLKFMVYLQKENIIDESGMPKERFSAEFPKEGPSILRIQQVVRGDSAAYFCASSPPSLAASTDTQYFGPGTRLTVL.